The next 14 T cell receptor beta chains were all read from a single sample in a study of blood T cell repertoires in COVID-19 (dated by TCRdb to 2018 to 2020). The protocol used for the library was the immunoSEQ multiplex PCR assay. TCRdb took over this immuneACCESS table, retaining in-frame rearrangements with V and J assigned. Such tables are incomplete; in checked studies, under half of the missing clones stem from an unresolved V gene, and the remainder is unexplained. This sample is represented by 55,000 to 65,000 clones; 65% to 90% of them were singletons. Around 5.9% of the sample comes from the top ten. The specimen was peripheral blood. The receptors originated from a woman aged 60-70 years with acute or convalescent COVID-19.

The V and J genes are TRBV19 and TRBJ2-3; D perhaps matches TRBD1 (5 bases). Trimming removed 2 bases at V and 0 bases at J, with 9 bases between. The length of the CDR3 is 15 residues. Germline V gene lookup returns CDR1 LNHDA and CDR2 SQIVND (reference sequence). The DNA of the CDR3 is TGTGCCAGTAGTATACTAGGGGTAAGCACAGATACGCAGTATTTT. Protein: CASSILGVSTDTQYF.

This chain connects TRBV5-8 to TRBJ1-2; the D gene is possibly TRBD1 (6 bases). Trimming took 4 bases from V and 6 from J, leaving 10 bases between them. The CDR3 is 12 amino acids. Germline V gene sequence: CDR1 SGHTS, CDR2 YDEGEE. The DNA for the CDR3 is TGTGCCAGCAGCCCCAGGGGAAATGGCTACACCTTC. Its protein is CASSPRGNGYTF. The whole variable domain, remainder taken from reference TRBV5-8 and TRBJ1-2, is EAGVTQSPTHLIKTRGQQATLRCSPISGHTSVYWYQQALGLGLQFLLWYDEGEERNRGNFPPRFSGRQFPNYSSELNVNALELEDSALYLCASSPRGNGYTFGSGTRLTVV.

The V gene is TRBV5-1, the J gene TRBJ1-2, with 8 bases lining up with TRBD1. The length of the CDR3 is 14 residues. Per germline, CDR1 SGHRS and CDR2 YFSETQ. V lost 4 bases and J lost 7; bases outside the gene matches: 9. CDR3 residues: CASSNPGTGGGYTF. In nucleotides, the CDR3 is TGCGCCAGCAGCAATCCGGGGACAGGAGGTGGCTACACCTTC.

The rearrangement links TRBV19 to TRBJ2-3; 10 bases are a match to TRBD1. The CDR3 is 15 residues long. Germline CDR1 is LNHDA and CDR2 is SQIVND (reference sequence). Trimming took 1 base from V and 5 from J; bases not matched to a gene: 3. The CDR3 loop is CASSIGQGAGDTQYF. The CDR3 DNA is TGTGCCAGTAGTATAGGACAGGGGGCGGGAGATACGCAGTATTTT.

The CDR3 spells CASQWGQNNSPLHF. DNA for the CDR3: TGTGCCAGTCAGTGGGGACAAAATAATTCACCCCTCCACTTT. This chain uses TRBV19 with TRBJ1-6; D is possibly TRBD1 (6 bases). There are 14 residues in the CDR3. Germline V gene lookup returns CDR1 LNHDA and CDR2 SQIVND (reference sequence). V was pared by 8 bases and J by 5 bases, with 13 bases between.

The chain joins TRBV5-1 to TRBJ2-1; TRBD2 agrees at 8 bases. Trimming removed 2 bases from V and 5 bases from J; junction bases left unmatched: 3. Germline V CDR1 and CDR2: SGHRS, YFSETQ. The CDR3 length is 14 residues. DNA of the CDR3: TGCGCCAGCAGCTTCCCGGGGGGGAACAATGAGCAGTTCTTC. Translation: CASSFPGGNNEQFF.

The chain couples TRBV6-5 to TRBJ2-7; 10 bases match TRBD1. The germline V gene has CDR1 MNHEY and CDR2 SVGAGI. The trim removed 0 bases at V and 5 bases at J, leaving 7 bases unmatched. The CDR3 loop spans 16 amino acids. The CDR3 is CASSYSGADRGHEQYF. DNA for the CDR3: TGTGCCAGCAGTTACTCGGGGGCCGACAGGGGGCACGAGCAGTACTTC.

V usage is TRBV5-1 and J usage is TRBJ2-1; 8 bases are shared with TRBD1. Germline assignment: CDR1 SGHRS and CDR2 YFSETQ. V shed 4 bases and J 0 bases; nucleotides not matched to a gene: 3. The CDR3 spans 15 residues. In DNA, the CDR3 is TGCGCCAGCAGCCCGGACAGGGACTCCTACAATGAGCAGTTCTTC. Translated, it gives CASSPDRDSYNEQFF.

The V gene is TRBV4-1, the J gene TRBJ1-1; unclear D gene. Trimming removed 3 bases from V and 4 bases from J, with 9 bases in between. This CDR3 has 13 residues. Germline V CDR1 and CDR2: MGHRA, YSYEKL. The CDR3 nucleotides read TGCGCCAGCAGCCATGTACTGAGCACTGAAGCTTTCTTT. Translating it yields CASSHVLSTEAFF.

This clone has a handful of counts. The chain couples TRBV9 to TRBJ1-6; perhaps TRBD1 as D (5 bases). V lost 3 bases and J 9 bases, leaving 19 bases between the germline ends. The CDR3 extends over 16 amino acids. Germline CDR1 and CDR2: SGDLS and YYNGEE. The CDR3 bases are TGTGCCAGCAGCGCGGCTCCTATAATTGGGGCTTCACCCCTCCACTTT. Residues: CASSAAPIIGASPLHF. The entire variable domain, with the rest obtained from reference TRBV9 and TRBJ1-6, is as follows: DSGVTQTPKHLITATGQRVTLRCSPRSGDLSVYWYQQSLDQGLQFLIQYYNGEERAKGNILERFSAQQFPDLHSELNLSSLELGDSALYFCASSAAPIIGASPLHFGNGTRLTVT.

The rearrangement links TRBV6-5 to TRBJ2-7; the match to TRBD1 covers 7 bases. The CDR3 spans 14 residues. CDR1 is MNHEY, CDR2 SVGAGI, per germline. Trimming cost V 5 bases and J 2 bases; bases outside gene matches: 6. The CDR3 sequence: CASSPPGQTYEQYF. The CDR3 nucleotides read TGTGCCAGCAGTCCTCCGGGACAGACCTACGAGCAGTACTTC.

The gene calls are TRBV9 and TRBJ1-3; possible D gene TRBD1, 6 bases. The germline V and J ends were trimmed by 2 bases and 4 bases, with 16 bases remaining between them. This CDR3 spans 16 amino acids. The germline gives CDR1 SGDLS, CDR2 YYNGEE. CDR3 amino acids: CASSVQGQGTGNTIYF. The CDR3 nucleotides are TGTGCCAGCAGCGTTCAGGGGCAGGGGACGGGAAACACCATATATTTT.

This chain connects TRBV18 to TRBJ2-2; D unresolved. This CDR3 comprises 14 residues. CDR1 is KGHSH, CDR2 LQKENI, per germline. The V end was cut by 3 bases, the J end by 3 bases, with 8 bases between. The CDR3: CASSPSYDTGELFF. CDR3 in DNA: TGTGCCAGCTCACCTTCCTACGACACCGGGGAGCTGTTTTTT. Together with reference TRBV18 and TRBJ2-2, the CDR3 gives the full variable domain: NAGVMQNPRHLVRRRGQEARLRCSPMKGHSHVYWYRQLPEEGLKFMVYLQKENIIDESGMPKERFSAEFPKEGPSILRIQQVVRGDSAAYFCASSPSYDTGELFFGEGSRLTVL.

The rearrangement links TRBV7-9 to TRBJ1-2; D is ambiguous. The germline V and J ends were trimmed by 3 bases and 4 bases, with 12 bases remaining between them. The CDR3 is 14 residues long. CDR1 SEHNR and CDR2 FQNEAQ come from the germline V gene (reference sequence). The CDR3: CASSLAVPLYGYTF. The CDR3 nucleotides are TGTGCCAGCAGCTTGGCAGTCCCCCTCTATGGCTACACCTTC.